This T cell receptor (beta chain) was captured in a study of OX40 agonist ivuxolimab in advanced cancers. Regarding the study as a whole: By week 6 at 0.1 to 3.0 mg/kg, blood CD4+ and CD8+ T cells had expanded clonally.

This table comes from immunoSEQ multiplex PCR, and its TCRdb copy is limited to in-frame clones, with some not included. This table holds tens of thousands of clones, roughly 84% found once. The V gene's germline CDR1 is SGHRS and CDR2 YFSETQ. This CDR3 region has 17 residues. V was clipped by 0 bases and J by 6 bases, with 16 bases between them. This clone was observed once. Its antigen is as yet unknown. This chain joins TRBV5-1 and TRBJ1-6, with D possibly being TRBD1 (6 bases). Sample: CD4+ or CD8+ T cells sorted from blood, taken in a trial of the OX40 agonist ivuxolimab. This receptor was obtained from an adult with an advanced solid tumor such as melanoma, head and neck, liver or kidney cancer. The CDR3 loop reads CASSLGGQLRGNSPLHF. The DNA for the CDR3 is TGCGCCAGCAGCTTGGGAGGACAGCTACGCGGTAATTCACCCCTCCACTTT.